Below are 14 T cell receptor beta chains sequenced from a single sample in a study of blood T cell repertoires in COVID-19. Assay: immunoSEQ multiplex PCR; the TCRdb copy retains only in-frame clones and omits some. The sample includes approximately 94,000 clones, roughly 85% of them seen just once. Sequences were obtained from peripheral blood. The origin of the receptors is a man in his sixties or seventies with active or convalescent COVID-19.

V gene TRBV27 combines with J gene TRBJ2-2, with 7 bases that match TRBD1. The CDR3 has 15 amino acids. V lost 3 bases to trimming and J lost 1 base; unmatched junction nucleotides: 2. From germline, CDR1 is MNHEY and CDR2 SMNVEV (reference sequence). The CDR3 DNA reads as TGTGCCAGCAGTTTCAGGACAGGGAACACCGGGGAGCTGTTTTTT. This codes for CASSFRTGNTGELFF.

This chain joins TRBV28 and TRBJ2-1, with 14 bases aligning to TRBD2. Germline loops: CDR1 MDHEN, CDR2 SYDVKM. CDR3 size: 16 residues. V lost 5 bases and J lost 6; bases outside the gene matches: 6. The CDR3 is CASSLLTSGGVNEQFF. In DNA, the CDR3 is TGTGCCAGCAGTCTCCTGACTAGCGGGGGGGTCAATGAGCAGTTCTTC.

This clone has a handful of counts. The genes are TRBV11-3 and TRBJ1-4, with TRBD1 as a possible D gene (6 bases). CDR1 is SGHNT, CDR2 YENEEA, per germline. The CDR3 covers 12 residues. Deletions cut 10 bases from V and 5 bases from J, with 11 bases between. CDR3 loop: CAKQGKNEKLFF. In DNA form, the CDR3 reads TGTGCCAAACAGGGAAAGAATGAAAAACTGTTTTTT.

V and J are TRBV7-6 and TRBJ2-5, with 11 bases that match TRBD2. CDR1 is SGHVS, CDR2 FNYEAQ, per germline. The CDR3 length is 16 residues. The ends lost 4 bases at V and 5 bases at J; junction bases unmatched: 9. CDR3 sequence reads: CASSSRIAGGVETQYF. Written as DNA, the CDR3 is TGTGCCAGCAGCTCACGCATAGCGGGGGGGGTTGAGACCCAGTACTTC.

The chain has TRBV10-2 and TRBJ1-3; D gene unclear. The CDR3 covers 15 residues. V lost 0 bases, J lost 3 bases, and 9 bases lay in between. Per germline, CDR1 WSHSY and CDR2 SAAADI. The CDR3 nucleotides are TGCGCCAGCAGTGAGTCCTACCTCGATGGAAACACCATATATTTT. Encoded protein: CASSESYLDGNTIYF.

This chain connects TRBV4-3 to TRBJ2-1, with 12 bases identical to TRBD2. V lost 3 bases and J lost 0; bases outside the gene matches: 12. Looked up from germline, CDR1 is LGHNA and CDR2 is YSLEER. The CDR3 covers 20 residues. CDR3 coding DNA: TGCGCCAGCAGCCACCCGACCGGACTAGCGGGAACGGTCTCCTACAATGAGCAGTTCTTC. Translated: CASSHPTGLAGTVSYNEQFF.

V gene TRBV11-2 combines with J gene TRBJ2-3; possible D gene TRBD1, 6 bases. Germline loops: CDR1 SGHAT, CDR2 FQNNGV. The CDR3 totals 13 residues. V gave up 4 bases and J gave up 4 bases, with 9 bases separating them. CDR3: CASSSPGADTQYF. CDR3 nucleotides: TGTGCCAGCAGCTCCCCAGGGGCAGATACGCAGTATTTT.

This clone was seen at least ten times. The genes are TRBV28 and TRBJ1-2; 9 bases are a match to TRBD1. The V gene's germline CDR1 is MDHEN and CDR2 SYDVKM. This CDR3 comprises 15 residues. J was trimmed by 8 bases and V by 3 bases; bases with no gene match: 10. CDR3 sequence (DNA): TGTGCCAGCAGTTTCCGTCCCGGGACAGGGCACGGCTACACCTTC. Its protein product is CASSFRPGTGHGYTF.

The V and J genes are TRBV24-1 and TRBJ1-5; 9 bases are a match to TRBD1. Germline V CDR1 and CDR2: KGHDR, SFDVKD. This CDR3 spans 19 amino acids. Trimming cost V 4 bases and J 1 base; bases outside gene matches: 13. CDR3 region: CATSDPMTGGELSNQPQHF. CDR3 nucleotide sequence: TGTGCCACCAGTGACCCCATGACAGGGGGAGAACTCAGCAATCAGCCCCAGCATTTT.

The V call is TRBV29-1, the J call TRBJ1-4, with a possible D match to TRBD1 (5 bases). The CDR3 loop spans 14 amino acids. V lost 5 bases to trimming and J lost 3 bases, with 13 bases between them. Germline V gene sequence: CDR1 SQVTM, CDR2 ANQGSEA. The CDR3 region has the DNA TGCAGCGTTCAGGTCAGGGAAGCTAATGAAAAACTGTTTTTT. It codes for CSVQVREANEKLFF.

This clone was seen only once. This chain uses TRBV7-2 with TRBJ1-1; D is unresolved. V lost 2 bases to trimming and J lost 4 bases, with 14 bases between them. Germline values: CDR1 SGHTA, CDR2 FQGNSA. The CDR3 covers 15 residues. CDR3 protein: CASSLQSGVGTEAFF. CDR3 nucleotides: TGTGCCAGCAGCTTACAATCGGGTGTGGGCACTGAAGCTTTCTTT.

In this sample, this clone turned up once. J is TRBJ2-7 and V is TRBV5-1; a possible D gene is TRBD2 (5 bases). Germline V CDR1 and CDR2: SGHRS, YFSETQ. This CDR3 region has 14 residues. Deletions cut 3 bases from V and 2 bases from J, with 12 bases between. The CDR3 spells CASSSGLGTYEQYF. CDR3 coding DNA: TGCGCCAGCAGCTCCGGACTCGGGACCTACGAGCAGTACTTC.

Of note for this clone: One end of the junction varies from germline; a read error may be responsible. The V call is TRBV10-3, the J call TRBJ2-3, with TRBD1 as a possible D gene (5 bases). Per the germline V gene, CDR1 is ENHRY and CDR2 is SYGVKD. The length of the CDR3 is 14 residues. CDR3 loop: CATSQGSRTDTQYF. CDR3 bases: TGTGCCACCAGTCAGGGTAGTAGGACAGATACGCAGTATTTT.

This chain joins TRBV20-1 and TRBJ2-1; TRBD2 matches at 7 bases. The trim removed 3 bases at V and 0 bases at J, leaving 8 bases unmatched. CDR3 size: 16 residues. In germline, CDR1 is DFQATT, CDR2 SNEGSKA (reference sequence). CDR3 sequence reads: CSASPTSASSYNEQFF. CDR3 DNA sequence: TGCAGTGCTAGTCCTACTAGCGCCAGCTCCTACAATGAGCAGTTCTTC.